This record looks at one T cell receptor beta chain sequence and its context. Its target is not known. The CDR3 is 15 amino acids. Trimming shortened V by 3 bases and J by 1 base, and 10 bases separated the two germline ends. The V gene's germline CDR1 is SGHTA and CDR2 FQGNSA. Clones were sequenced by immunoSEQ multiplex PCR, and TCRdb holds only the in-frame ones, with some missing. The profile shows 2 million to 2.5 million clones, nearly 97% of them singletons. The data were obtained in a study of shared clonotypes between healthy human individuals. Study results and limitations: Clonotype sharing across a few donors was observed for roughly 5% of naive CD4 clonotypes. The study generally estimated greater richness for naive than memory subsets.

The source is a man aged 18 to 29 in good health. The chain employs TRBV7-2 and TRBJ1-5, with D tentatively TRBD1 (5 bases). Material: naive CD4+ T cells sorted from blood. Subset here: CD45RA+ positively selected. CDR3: CASSFIGVSNQPQHF. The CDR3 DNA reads TGTGCCAGCAGCTTTATAGGGGTCAGCAATCAGCCCCAGCATTTT.